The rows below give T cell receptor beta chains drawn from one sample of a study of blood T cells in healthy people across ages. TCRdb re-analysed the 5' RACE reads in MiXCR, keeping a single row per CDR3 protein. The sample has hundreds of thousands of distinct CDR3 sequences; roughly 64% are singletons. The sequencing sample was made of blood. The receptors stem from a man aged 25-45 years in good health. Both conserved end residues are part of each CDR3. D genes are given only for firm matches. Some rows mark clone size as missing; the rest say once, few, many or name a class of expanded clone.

CDR3nt: TGTGCCAGCAGCGTGGTTTGGTCTGGCCAGTTCTTC
CDR3aa: CASSVVWSGQFF
abundance: .
v_gene: TRBV9
d_gene: .
len: 12
j_gene: TRBJ2-1

CDR3nt: TGTGCCAGCAGCCATGACCCAACCGGGACTGGAAGAGAGACCCAGTACTTC
CDR3aa: CASSHDPTGTGRETQYF
abundance: few
v_gene: TRBV3-1
d_gene: .
len: 17
j_gene: TRBJ2-5

CDR3nt: TGCGCCAGCAGCCAAGAACTTCGCGGGGGCAGGATCTACTATGGCTACACCTTC
CDR3aa: CASSQELRGGRIYYGYTF
abundance: few
v_gene: TRBV4-1
d_gene: .
len: 18
j_gene: TRBJ1-2

CDR3nt: TGTGCCAGCAAAAACCTGGGGGCGGGGGAGCAGTACTTC
CDR3aa: CASKNLGAGEQYF
abundance: .
v_gene: TRBV27
d_gene: .
len: 13
j_gene: TRBJ2-5

CDR3nt: TGTGCCAGCAGTTACTCACTAGCGGGAAGCTACGAGCAGTACTTC
CDR3aa: CASSYSLAGSYEQYF
abundance: .
v_gene: TRBV6-5
d_gene: TRBD2
len: 15
j_gene: TRBJ2-7

CDR3nt: TGCGCCAGCAGCCCGGGGACAGGGGGCGTCTACGAGCAGTACTTC
CDR3aa: CASSPGTGGVYEQYF
abundance: .
v_gene: TRBV5-1
d_gene: TRBD1
len: 15
j_gene: TRBJ2-7

CDR3nt: TGCAGCGGTCCCGGGACAGGGGTACTTATGGTCATAGGGCAGTTCTTC
CDR3aa: CSGPGTGVLMVIGQFF
abundance: .
v_gene: TRBV29-1
d_gene: TRBD1
len: 16
j_gene: TRBJ2-1

CDR3nt: TGTGCCAGCAGCGTAATACAGGGGTACGAGCAGTACTTC
CDR3aa: CASSVIQGYEQYF
abundance: .
v_gene: TRBV7-9
d_gene: TRBD1
len: 13
j_gene: TRBJ2-7

CDR3nt: TGTGCCAGCAGAAGGCCCGGCAGCGGGGCCCGGCAGTTCTTC
CDR3aa: CASRRPGSGARQFF
abundance: .
v_gene: TRBV6-5
d_gene: TRBD2
len: 14
j_gene: TRBJ2-1

CDR3nt: TGCAGCGGGCAGGTAGCGGATGAAAAACTGTTTTTT
CDR3aa: CSGQVADEKLFF
abundance: .
v_gene: TRBV29-1
d_gene: .
len: 12
j_gene: TRBJ1-4

CDR3nt: TGTGCCAGCAAGAAGGGACAGGGGGCCTTCGAGACCCAGTACTTC
CDR3aa: CASKKGQGAFETQYF
abundance: .
v_gene: TRBV6-5
d_gene: TRBD1
len: 15
j_gene: TRBJ2-5

CDR3nt: TGTGCCAGCAGCCTCCAAGTAGGCTCCTACAATGAGCAGTTCTTC
CDR3aa: CASSLQVGSYNEQFF
abundance: .
v_gene: TRBV28
d_gene: .
len: 15
j_gene: TRBJ2-1

CDR3nt: TGTGCCAGCAGCCCCACGAGGGGCGGCTACACCTTC
CDR3aa: CASSPTRGGYTF
abundance: .
v_gene: TRBV7-9
d_gene: .
len: 12
j_gene: TRBJ1-2

CDR3nt: TGTGCCAGCAGCTTAAGGGGGCAGGGGTTAACCTACGAGCAGTACTTC
CDR3aa: CASSLRGQGLTYEQYF
abundance: once
v_gene: TRBV7-2
d_gene: TRBD1
len: 16
j_gene: TRBJ2-7

CDR3nt: TGCAGTGCTAGAAAACCGGGACTAGCCACAGATACGCAGTATTTT
CDR3aa: CSARKPGLATDTQYF
abundance: .
v_gene: TRBV20-1
d_gene: TRBD2
len: 15
j_gene: TRBJ2-3

CDR3nt: TGCGCCAGCAGCCAAGTCGTATCTGGGGCCAACGTCCTGACTTTC
CDR3aa: CASSQVVSGANVLTF
abundance: .
v_gene: TRBV4-3
d_gene: .
len: 15
j_gene: TRBJ2-6

CDR3nt: TGTGCCACAGCTAGTGCCCTTGGACAGCCCCAGCATTTT
CDR3aa: CATASALGQPQHF
abundance: .
v_gene: TRBV10-3
d_gene: .
len: 13
j_gene: TRBJ1-5

CDR3nt: TGTGCCAGCAGCCCCCAGGCGGGAGGTATAGATACGCAGTATTTT
CDR3aa: CASSPQAGGIDTQYF
abundance: .
v_gene: TRBV7-2
d_gene: TRBD2
len: 15
j_gene: TRBJ2-3

CDR3nt: TGCAGTGCTAGAGCTTTAGCGGGGGGCTTTAGCACAGATACGCAGTATTTT
CDR3aa: CSARALAGGFSTDTQYF
abundance: .
v_gene: TRBV20-1
d_gene: TRBD2
len: 17
j_gene: TRBJ2-3

CDR3nt: TGTGCCAGCAGCTTAATGGTTGGGATCTCTGGGGCCAACGTCCTGACTTTC
CDR3aa: CASSLMVGISGANVLTF
abundance: few
v_gene: TRBV7-9
d_gene: .
len: 17
j_gene: TRBJ2-6

CDR3nt: TGCAGCGTTGAGGGGACTTCCTTCTGGGATGAGCAGTTCTTC
CDR3aa: CSVEGTSFWDEQFF
abundance: .
v_gene: TRBV29-1
d_gene: .
len: 14
j_gene: TRBJ2-1

CDR3nt: TGCAGTGCTAGGTCCCTACTCGGGCCGACCTACAATGAGCAGTTCTTC
CDR3aa: CSARSLLGPTYNEQFF
abundance: .
v_gene: TRBV20-1
d_gene: .
len: 16
j_gene: TRBJ2-1

CDR3nt: TGCGCCAGCAGCTTGGGACTAGCGGGGGACAACACAGATACGCAGTATTTT
CDR3aa: CASSLGLAGDNTDTQYF
abundance: .
v_gene: TRBV5-1
d_gene: TRBD2
len: 17
j_gene: TRBJ2-3

CDR3nt: TGTGCCAGCAGTGAACAGGGGGGATCCAAAAACATTCAGTACTTC
CDR3aa: CASSEQGGSKNIQYF
abundance: .
v_gene: TRBV2
d_gene: .
len: 15
j_gene: TRBJ2-4

CDR3nt: TGTGCCAGCAGTGGAGATCTAGCGGGGGGCTTTGGTGAGCAGTTCTTC
CDR3aa: CASSGDLAGGFGEQFF
abundance: .
v_gene: TRBV12-3/TRBV12-4
d_gene: TRBD2
len: 16
j_gene: TRBJ2-1

CDR3nt: TGTGCCAGCAGCTTGGGGCCAGGTCTTGGCTACACCTTC
CDR3aa: CASSLGPGLGYTF
abundance: .
v_gene: TRBV5-6
d_gene: .
len: 13
j_gene: TRBJ1-2

CDR3nt: TGTGCCAGCAGCTCCGCTAGGTGGGGTTACGAGCAGTACTTC
CDR3aa: CASSSARWGYEQYF
abundance: .
v_gene: TRBV7-9
d_gene: .
len: 14
j_gene: TRBJ2-7

CDR3nt: TGTGCCAGCAGCCAAGGGCAGGAACGGTGGGACACTGAAGCTTTCTTT
CDR3aa: CASSQGQERWDTEAFF
abundance: .
v_gene: TRBV4-2
d_gene: .
len: 16
j_gene: TRBJ1-1

CDR3nt: TGCAGCCTCGGTGCTGGGACAGATACGCAGTATTTT
CDR3aa: CSLGAGTDTQYF
abundance: .
v_gene: TRBV29-1
d_gene: .
len: 12
j_gene: TRBJ2-3

CDR3nt: TGTGCCAGCAGCCAAGATAACGGACGGCGCACAGACACGCAGTATTTT
CDR3aa: CASSQDNGRRTDTQYF
abundance: .
v_gene: TRBV4-2
d_gene: .
len: 16
j_gene: TRBJ2-3

CDR3nt: TGTGCCAGCAATGGCGGGGGGGGCGGAGATATGCAGTATTTT
CDR3aa: CASNGGGGGDMQYF
abundance: .
v_gene: TRBV12-3/TRBV12-4
d_gene: TRBD2
len: 14
j_gene: TRBJ2-3

CDR3nt: TGTGCCAGCAGTTGGACTAGCGGAGGCACAGATACGCAGTATTTT
CDR3aa: CASSWTSGGTDTQYF
abundance: .
v_gene: TRBV12-3/TRBV12-4
d_gene: TRBD2
len: 15
j_gene: TRBJ2-3

CDR3nt: TGTGCCAGCAGTTTCGAACTAGCGGGGGAACAGTACTTC
CDR3aa: CASSFELAGEQYF
abundance: few
v_gene: TRBV27
d_gene: TRBD2
len: 13
j_gene: TRBJ2-7

CDR3nt: TGTGCCAGCAGCAACGGGCTGGTAGATGGGGATGGCTACACCTTC
CDR3aa: CASSNGLVDGDGYTF
abundance: few
v_gene: TRBV7-6
d_gene: .
len: 15
j_gene: TRBJ1-2

CDR3nt: TGCAGTGCCCAGACCTACACCAACTATGGCTACACCTTC
CDR3aa: CSAQTYTNYGYTF
abundance: .
v_gene: TRBV20-1
d_gene: .
len: 13
j_gene: TRBJ1-2

CDR3nt: TGCAGTGCTACCCGGGACTGGTTTGATACGCAGTATTTT
CDR3aa: CSATRDWFDTQYF
abundance: .
v_gene: TRBV20-1
d_gene: .
len: 13
j_gene: TRBJ2-3

CDR3nt: TGTGCCATCAGTGCCGCCTACGAGCAGTACTTC
CDR3aa: CAISAAYEQYF
abundance: .
v_gene: TRBV10-3
d_gene: .
len: 11
j_gene: TRBJ2-7

CDR3nt: TGTGCCATCAGTGGATCGCCGGGCTATGGCTACACCTTC
CDR3aa: CAISGSPGYGYTF
abundance: .
v_gene: TRBV10-3
d_gene: .
len: 13
j_gene: TRBJ1-2

CDR3nt: TGTGCCAGCAGCCAAGGGGAAGACCAACGCCAAGAGACCCAGTACTTC
CDR3aa: CASSQGEDQRQETQYF
abundance: .
v_gene: TRBV4-2
d_gene: .
len: 16
j_gene: TRBJ2-5

CDR3nt: TGCAGCGTTGGGGACAGGGCTTACGAGCAGTACTTC
CDR3aa: CSVGDRAYEQYF
abundance: many
v_gene: TRBV29-1
d_gene: TRBD1
len: 12
j_gene: TRBJ2-7

CDR3nt: TGTGCCAGCAGCTCCGGACTAGCTGAGGCGGAGACCCAGTACTTC
CDR3aa: CASSSGLAEAETQYF
abundance: .
v_gene: TRBV27
d_gene: TRBD2
len: 15
j_gene: TRBJ2-5

CDR3nt: TGTGCCATCAAGCCTACCGGGACAGGGTTCAACGAGCAGTACTTC
CDR3aa: CAIKPTGTGFNEQYF
abundance: few
v_gene: TRBV10-3
d_gene: TRBD1
len: 15
j_gene: TRBJ2-7

CDR3nt: TGTGCCAGCAGTAGCGGGACCATCTACGAGCAGTACTTC
CDR3aa: CASSSGTIYEQYF
abundance: few
v_gene: TRBV6-5
d_gene: TRBD2
len: 13
j_gene: TRBJ2-7

CDR3nt: TGCAGTGCTAGTTGGGACAGGGCGTTCGGGGGCTACACCTTC
CDR3aa: CSASWDRAFGGYTF
abundance: .
v_gene: TRBV20-1
d_gene: TRBD1
len: 14
j_gene: TRBJ1-2

CDR3nt: TGTGCCAGCAGTTTCGACAGGGGGAACGAGCAGTACTTC
CDR3aa: CASSFDRGNEQYF
abundance: .
v_gene: TRBV7-2
d_gene: TRBD1
len: 13
j_gene: TRBJ2-7

CDR3nt: TGCAGTGCTAGAGGGAGCGGGAGGGCTTATGAAGAGCAGTACTTC
CDR3aa: CSARGSGRAYEEQYF
abundance: .
v_gene: TRBV20-1
d_gene: TRBD2
len: 15
j_gene: TRBJ2-4

CDR3nt: TGTGCCAGCAGCCTCTCATGGAATCAGCCCCAGCATTTT
CDR3aa: CASSLSWNQPQHF
abundance: .
v_gene: TRBV7-2
d_gene: .
len: 13
j_gene: TRBJ1-5

CDR3nt: TGTGCCAGCAGTTTAGGTGCTAGCGGGAGTTCAGATACGCAGTATTTT
CDR3aa: CASSLGASGSSDTQYF
abundance: few
v_gene: TRBV28
d_gene: TRBD2
len: 16
j_gene: TRBJ2-3

CDR3nt: TGTGCCAGCAGTGGACTAGCGGGAGGGCCCGGGGAGCTGTTTTTT
CDR3aa: CASSGLAGGPGELFF
abundance: .
v_gene: TRBV6-1
d_gene: TRBD2
len: 15
j_gene: TRBJ2-2

CDR3nt: TGTGCCGACAAACGCGGACCGCATGTTTATGGCAATGAGCAGTTCTTC
CDR3aa: CADKRGPHVYGNEQFF
abundance: few
v_gene: TRBV9
d_gene: .
len: 16
j_gene: TRBJ2-1

CDR3nt: TGTGCCAGCAGTTATCAGGCAGATACGCAGTATTTT
CDR3aa: CASSYQADTQYF
abundance: once
v_gene: TRBV6-2/TRBV6-3
d_gene: .
len: 12
j_gene: TRBJ2-3

CDR3nt: TGCAGCGTTGAAGAGGGCCCCTACGAGCAGTACTTC
CDR3aa: CSVEEGPYEQYF
abundance: few
v_gene: TRBV29-1
d_gene: .
len: 12
j_gene: TRBJ2-7

CDR3nt: TGCAGTGCTAGGAGGGACAGCAATAATTCACCCCTCCACTTT
CDR3aa: CSARRDSNNSPLHF
abundance: .
v_gene: TRBV20-1
d_gene: TRBD1
len: 14
j_gene: TRBJ1-6

CDR3nt: TGTGCCAGCTCACCCCGAACAGTAGGCACCGACGGAAACACCATATATTTT
CDR3aa: CASSPRTVGTDGNTIYF
abundance: .
v_gene: TRBV18
d_gene: .
len: 17
j_gene: TRBJ1-3

CDR3nt: TGTGCCAGCAGCTTACAGGATCAGGTTTATTATGGCTACACCTTC
CDR3aa: CASSLQDQVYYGYTF
abundance: .
v_gene: TRBV11-2
d_gene: .
len: 15
j_gene: TRBJ1-2